This TCR beta chain was captured by sequencing in a study of shared clonotypes between healthy human individuals. Produced via immunoSEQ multiplex PCR; TCRdb's table is partial and in-frame only. This sample has roughly 500,000 clones, with about 96% found just once. Broader study findings: Represented genetic and exposure-history diversity was restricted by having few donors.

Regarding this clone: Antigen: not known.

CDR1 is SQVTM, CDR2 ANQGSEA, per germline. V gave up 4 bases and J gave up 9 bases, with 16 bases separating them. The CDR3 totals 13 residues. This TCR was recovered from a woman in her 30s in good health. Input material: naive CD4+ T cells sorted from blood. The subset denotes: CD45RA+ positively selected. This chain connects TRBV29-1 to TRBJ1-3, with D perhaps matching TRBD1 (6 bases). The DNA of the CDR3 is TGCAGCGTTGGTGTGGGGGCTGGGGGCACCATATATTTT. It encodes CSVGVGAGGTIYF.